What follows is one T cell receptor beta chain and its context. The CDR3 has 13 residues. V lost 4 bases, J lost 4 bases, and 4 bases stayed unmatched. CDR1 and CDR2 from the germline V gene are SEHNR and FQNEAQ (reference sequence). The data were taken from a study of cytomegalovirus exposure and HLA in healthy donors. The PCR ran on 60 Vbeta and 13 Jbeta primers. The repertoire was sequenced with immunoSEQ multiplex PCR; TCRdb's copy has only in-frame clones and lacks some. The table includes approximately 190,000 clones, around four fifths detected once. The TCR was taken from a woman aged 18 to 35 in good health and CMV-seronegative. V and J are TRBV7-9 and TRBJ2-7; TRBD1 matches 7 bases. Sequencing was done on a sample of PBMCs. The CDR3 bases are TGTGCCAGCAGCTCCGAACAGGGGTACGAGCAGTACTTC. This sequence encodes CASSSEQGYEQYF.